Below, 28 T cell receptor beta chains from the same sample are listed, as sequenced in a study of identical twins. TCRdb analysed the 5' RACE reads with MiXCR anew, one entry per CDR3 protein. The data hold 500,000 to 700,000 distinct CDR3 sequences, with about 7.6% observed a single time. A further study also used this sample, focusing on yellow fever vaccine responses in identical twins.

The sequenced material came from PBMCs. These receptors were collected from a young woman in good health.

This clonotype was counted at least ten times. The chain recombines TRBV7-2 with TRBJ1-2; D is unclear. There are 15 residues in the CDR3. Trimming left V 1 base short and J 6 bases short, with 15 bases between. The germline CDR1 and CDR2 sequences are SGHTA and FQGNSA. The CDR3 sequence is CASSLVSRQSNGYTF. For the CDR3, the DNA is TGTGCCAGCAGCTTAGTTAGCAGGCAATCTAATGGCTACACCTTC.

This clonotype appeared a few times. This chain uses TRBV3-1 with TRBJ1-5; D is perhaps TRBD1 (5 bases). The CDR3 is 13 residues long. The germline V gene has CDR1 LGHDT and CDR2 YNNKEL (reference sequence). Trimming took off 2 bases at V and 6 bases at J, with 8 bases between the two ends. This CDR3 reads CASSQLGGQPQHF. CDR3 DNA: TGTGCCAGCAGCCAACTGGGGGGTCAGCCCCAGCATTTT.

There are a few counts of this clonotype. The gene calls are TRBV3-1 and TRBJ2-2; 8 bases align to TRBD2. CDR3 length: 18 amino acids. The V segment lost 1 base and the J segment 6 bases; nucleotides outside the gene matches: 13. Germline CDR1 is LGHDT and CDR2 is YNNKEL (reference sequence). The CDR3: CASSQGPPGAGVAGELFF. DNA for the CDR3: TGTGCCAGCAGCCAAGGCCCCCCTGGAGCGGGAGTCGCCGGGGAGCTGTTTTTT.

The rearrangement uses TRBV9 and TRBJ2-1, with D perhaps being TRBD1 or TRBD2 (5 bases each). V lost 0 bases, J lost 3 bases, and 10 bases lay in between. The CDR3 extends over 15 amino acids. Germline lookup yields CDR1 SGDLS and CDR2 YYNGEE. CDR3 bases: TGTGCCAGCAGCGTAGATCAGGGAGTCTACAATGAGCAGTTCTTC. It translates to CASSVDQGVYNEQFF.

The table lists this clonotype with many counts. The DNA for the CDR3 is TGTGCCAGCAGTCCCCCGGGACTAGCGGAGAACACCGGGGAGCTGTTTTTT. Protein: CASSPPGLAENTGELFF. The rearrangement uses TRBV12-3 or TRBV12-4 and TRBJ2-2, with 11 positions matching TRBD2. The CDR3 runs to 17 residues. V gave up 5 bases and J gave up 1 base; unmatched junction bases: 6.

The CDR3 sequence: CASSLSGGGSTDTQYF. In DNA form, the CDR3 reads TGTGCCAGCAGCTTATCGGGCGGAGGGAGCACAGATACGCAGTATTTT. The gene calls are TRBV7-3 and TRBJ2-3, with D perhaps matching TRBD2 (6 bases). Trimming removed 2 bases from V and 0 bases from J, with 12 bases in between. CDR3 length: 16 amino acids. In germline, CDR1 is SGHTA, CDR2 FQGTGA.

This clonotype was detected only a few times. The gene calls are TRBV5-5 and TRBJ2-7; maybe TRBD2 (6 bases). V lost 4 bases and J 2 bases, leaving 16 bases between the germline ends. Germline V CDR1 and CDR2: SGHKS, YYEKEE (reference sequence). CDR3 length: 15 amino acids. CDR3 in DNA: TGTGCCAGCAGCCCGAGGAGGGCGGCAACCTACGAGCAGTACGTC. Amino acids: CASSPRRAATYEQYV.

This clonotype was seen ten or more times. The rearrangement links TRBV5-5 to TRBJ2-1; 9 bases are a match to TRBD2. The CDR3 contains 15 residues. Trimming at V came to 1 base and at J to 8 bases, leaving 7 bases not matched to a gene. Germline loops: CDR1 SGHKS, CDR2 YYEKEE (reference sequence). CDR3 region: CASSLYLAGSDEQFF. CDR3 DNA: TGTGCCAGCAGCTTGTACCTAGCGGGGAGCGATGAGCAGTTCTTC.

This rearrangement joins TRBV2 to TRBJ2-5; 10 bases align to TRBD2. The germline gives CDR1 SNHLY, CDR2 FYNNEI. The CDR3 is made up of 17 amino acids. J lost 2 bases, V lost 6 bases, and 12 bases had no gene match. This chain's CDR3 is CASRRRPLAGVQETQYF. The CDR3 DNA follows: TGTGCCAGCAGACGAAGGCCCCTAGCGGGGGTACAAGAGACCCAGTACTTC.

This clonotype was observed at least ten times. The genes are TRBV5-1 and TRBJ2-7; D gene unclear. The CDR3 has 13 residues. The ends were cut back, 0 bases at V and 3 bases at J, with 7 bases in the middle. The germline V gene has CDR1 SGHRS and CDR2 YFSETQ. CDR3 in amino acids: CASSLVSDYEQYF. CDR3 DNA sequence: TGCGCCAGCAGCTTGGTGTCGGACTACGAGCAGTACTTC.

This clonotype has a handful of counts. This chain joins TRBV28 and TRBJ2-4; D is perhaps TRBD1 (5 bases). The V gene lost 11 bases and the J gene lost 0 bases, with 20 bases spanning the gap. The CDR3 sequence is 16 residues long. Germline values: CDR1 MDHEN, CDR2 SYDVKM. The CDR3 loop is CAPRRKGQLAKNIQYF. DNA of the CDR3: TGTGCCCCCCGGCGGAAGGGGCAACTAGCCAAAAACATTCAGTACTTC.

This clonotype has ten or more counts. The chain employs TRBV6-5 and TRBJ2-7; D unclear. V gave up 8 bases and J gave up 7 bases, with 12 bases separating them. The length of the CDR3 is 11 residues. Germline CDR1 and CDR2: MNHEY and SVGAGI. CDR3 region: CASLGPSEQYF. The CDR3 DNA is TGTGCCAGCCTAGGTCCGAGTGAGCAGTACTTC.

This clonotype was found many times. The V call is TRBV5-1, the J call TRBJ2-5, with TRBD2 identical over 9 bases. Germline-derived CDR1 and CDR2 are SGHRS and YFSETQ. The trim removed 4 bases at V and 2 bases at J, leaving 9 bases unmatched. The CDR3 is 16 amino acids. The CDR3 DNA is TGCGCCAGCAGCCGACGGCTAGCGGGAAAGCAAGAGACCCAGTACTTC. Translating gives CASSRRLAGKQETQYF.

This clonotype was seen at least ten times. The J gene is TRBJ2-1, the V gene TRBV5-1; 7 nucleotides match TRBD2. The CDR3 is 18 amino acids. With V trimmed by 6 bases and J by 7 bases, 22 bases remained unmatched. Germline values: CDR1 SGHRS, CDR2 YFSETQ. The CDR3 here is CASNSGRDLAVGRNEQFF. DNA for the CDR3: TGCGCCAGCAATTCGGGGAGGGACTTGGCGGTAGGTCGTAATGAGCAGTTCTTC.

This clonotype was seen a handful of times. V gene TRBV7-2 combines with J gene TRBJ2-5; 10 bases align to TRBD2. From germline, CDR1 is SGHTA and CDR2 FQGNSA. The CDR3 contains 15 residues. J was trimmed by 4 bases and V by 5 bases; bases with no gene match: 7. DNA of the CDR3: TGTGCCAGCAGCGCTTCTAGCGGGAGCGGAGAGACCCAGTACTTC. Translated: CASSASSGSGETQYF.

This clonotype was recorded many times. This rearrangement joins TRBV7-9 to TRBJ1-2; possible D gene TRBD1, 5 bases. V shed 2 bases and J shed 3 bases, with 7 bases lying between them. CDR1 is SEHNR and CDR2 is FQNEAQ in the germline V gene (reference sequence). This CDR3 has 13 residues. Here the CDR3 reads CASSLQGYYGYTF. The CDR3 nucleotides read TGTGCCAGCAGCTTACAGGGTTACTATGGCTACACCTTC.

This clonotype was observed at least ten times. The gene calls are TRBV4-2 and TRBJ2-2; no firm D call. Germline loops: CDR1 LGHNA, CDR2 YNFKEQ. The V end lost 0 bases, the J end lost 8 bases, and 10 bases lay between the germline ends. The CDR3 runs 14 residues. The CDR3 is CASSQDIPTGELFF. The CDR3 region has the DNA TGTGCCAGCAGCCAAGATATCCCAACGGGGGAGCTGTTTTTT.

This clonotype showed up many times. V gene TRBV7-2 combines with J gene TRBJ2-1, with D maybe TRBD2 (6 bases). Germline V gene lookup returns CDR1 SGHTA and CDR2 FQGNSA. The CDR3 consists of 14 residues. Deletions cut 5 bases from V and 3 bases from J, with 11 bases between. The CDR3 loop reads CASSGFGGYNEQFF. The CDR3 bases are TGTGCCAGCAGCGGCTTCGGGGGCTACAATGAGCAGTTCTTC.

This clonotype was picked up many times. The chain recombines TRBV5-1 with TRBJ2-7, with TRBD1 matching 8 bases. The germline V gene has CDR1 SGHRS and CDR2 YFSETQ. Unmatched junction bases numbered 10, after V lost 4 bases and J lost 4 bases. This CDR3 is built from 15 residues. CDR3 residues: CASSAWTGTNYEQYV. CDR3 DNA: TGCGCCAGCAGCGCCTGGACAGGGACAAATTACGAGCAGTACGTC.

The rearrangement links TRBV6-1 to TRBJ2-2; 9 bases are a match to TRBD2. The CDR3 length is 15 residues. Losses at the gene ends were 6 bases for V and 6 bases for J; bases not matched to a gene: 8. The germline V gene has CDR1 MNHNS and CDR2 SASEGT. CDR3 bases: TGTGCCAGCAGCCCACGGACTAGCGTCCCCGGGGAGCTGTTTTTT. Translated, it gives CASSPRTSVPGELFF.

This clonotype occurred many times. The chain has TRBV12-3 or TRBV12-4 and TRBJ2-7; D gene uncertain. The ends were cut back, 8 bases at V and 1 base at J, with 12 bases in the middle. This CDR3 spans 13 amino acids. The CDR3 protein is CASGERNSYEQYF. The CDR3, as DNA: TGTGCCAGCGGCGAGAGAAATTCCTACGAGCAGTACTTC.

Many counts were recorded for this clonotype. The V and J genes are TRBV3-1 and TRBJ2-7; TRBD2 matches 12 bases. V lost 3 bases and J lost 2; bases outside the gene matches: 11. The CDR3 length is 18 residues. Germline values: CDR1 LGHDT, CDR2 YNNKEL (reference sequence). CDR3: CASSQSSGLAGFTYEQYF. CDR3 coding DNA: TGTGCCAGCAGCCAGTCCTCGGGACTAGCGGGCTTTACCTACGAGCAGTACTTC.

Ten or more counts support this clonotype. The J gene is TRBJ1-4, the V gene TRBV10-3; D remains unclear. Trimming pared 0 bases from V and 5 bases from J, leaving 7 bases between. CDR3 length: 14 residues. Per the germline V gene, CDR1 is ENHRY and CDR2 is SYGVKD. The CDR3 loop is CAISESGRNEKLFF. In DNA form, the CDR3 reads TGTGCCATCAGTGAGTCGGGTAGGAATGAAAAACTGTTTTTT.

The gene calls are TRBV11-3 and TRBJ2-6; D is unclear. CDR3 length equals 16 residues. Germline V gene data show CDR1 as SGHNT and CDR2 as YENEEA. V was pared by 5 bases and J by 0 bases, with 11 bases between. The CDR3 region has the DNA TGTGCCAGCAGCCCAGTTTTAGGCTCTGGGGCCAACGTCCTGACTTTC. Protein product: CASSPVLGSGANVLTF.

This clonotype was picked up many times. The rearrangement joins TRBV5-1 to TRBJ1-2; D not certain. The CDR3 spans 16 residues. Germline loops: CDR1 SGHRS, CDR2 YFSETQ. V dropped 0 bases and J dropped 1 base, with 13 bases sitting between them. The CDR3 spells CASSLASTAVNYGYTF. The CDR3 bases are TGCGCCAGCAGCTTGGCGTCGACCGCAGTTAACTATGGCTACACCTTC.

This clonotype was seen more than once but under ten times. The chain uses TRBV5-1 and TRBJ2-1; no reliable D call. There are 15 residues in the CDR3. Trimming stripped 1 base from V and 0 bases from J, with 8 bases between. Per the germline V gene, CDR1 is SGHRS and CDR2 is YFSETQ. CDR3 sequence: CASSLTPASYNEQFF. In DNA, the CDR3 is TGCGCCAGCAGCTTGACCCCCGCCTCCTACAATGAGCAGTTCTTC.

At least ten counts were recorded for this clonotype. V usage is TRBV20-1 and J usage is TRBJ2-3; 9 nucleotides agree with TRBD2. V dropped 4 bases and J dropped 0; count of bases not matched to a gene: 5. Germline loops: CDR1 DFQATT, CDR2 SNEGSKA (reference sequence). The CDR3 loop spans 15 amino acids. CDR3 protein: CSANSGSTSTDTQYF. The CDR3 DNA reads TGCAGTGCTAATAGCGGGAGCACTAGCACAGATACGCAGTATTTT.

The V and J genes are TRBV28 and TRBJ1-2; D gene ambiguous. In germline, CDR1 is MDHEN, CDR2 SYDVKM. CDR3 length: 15 amino acids. Trimming removed 3 bases from V and 4 bases from J, with 15 bases in between. CDR3: CASSFEQHPFYGYTF. The CDR3 DNA is TGTGCCAGCAGTTTTGAACAGCACCCATTCTATGGCTACACCTTC.